This T cell receptor beta chain was captured in a study of CD8 T cells in ankylosing spondylitis. Molecular-barcoded quantitative 5'-RACE produced these TCR beta libraries. TCRdb analysed the 5' RACE reads with MiXCR anew, one entry per CDR3 protein. Altogether 350,000 or so distinct CDR3 sequences are present, 6.5% to 10% being singletons, with the ten largest covering more than 14%. This clonotype was counted only a few times. The antigen remains unidentified. V trimming: 0 bases; J trimming: 7 bases; junction bases outside the gene matches: 8. This CDR3 has 18 amino acids. Per germline, CDR1 SGHTA and CDR2 FQGNSA. Study-level points and caveats: A TCR beta motif of 8 or 9 highly homologous variants appeared characteristic of ankylosing spondylitis blood. Reportedly, significant enrichment of disease-linked clones occurred in matched ankylosing spondylitis synovial fluid.

This chain uses TRBV7-2 with TRBJ2-1; TRBD2 aligns across 14 bases. Sequencing used blood, either unsorted or a sorted T cell fraction (not recorded which). This TCR derives from a male donor with ankylosing spondylitis. CDR3 DNA sequence: TGTGCCAGCAGCTTAGCGTCGGGACTAGCGGGAGATTGGAATGAGCAGTTCTTC. Residues: CASSLASGLAGDWNEQFF.